Following are 23 T cell receptor beta chains from one sample sequenced in a study of cytomegalovirus exposure and HLA in healthy donors. Primers: 60 Vbeta forward and 13 Jbeta reverse. Libraries were prepared by immunoSEQ multiplex PCR; TCRdb keeps only in-frame clonotypes and omits some of them. The table shows 250,000 to 300,000 clones, with almost 85% occurring only once. The sample taken for sequencing was PBMCs. These receptor sequences come from a woman between 40 and 50 years old in good health and CMV-seropositive.

This chain joins TRBV29-1 and TRBJ1-1; D gene uncertain. There are 11 residues in the CDR3. Germline V lookup: CDR1 SQVTM, CDR2 ANQGSEA. Trimming stripped 6 bases from V and 7 bases from J, with 12 bases between. The chain's CDR3 is CSVMRANEAFF. The CDR3 DNA sequence: TGCAGCGTCATGAGGGCCAATGAAGCTTTCTTT. Filled out from reference TRBV29-1 and TRBJ1-1, the complete variable domain reads SAVISQKPSRDICQRGTSLTIQCQVDSQVTMMFWYRQQPGQSLTLIATANQGSEATYESGFVIDKFPISRPNLTFSTLTVSNMSPEDSSIYLCSVMRANEAFFGQGTRLTVV.

The rearrangement links TRBV19 to TRBJ1-1; unclear D gene. V lost 7 bases to trimming and J lost 1 base, with 19 bases between them. The germline V gene encodes CDR1 LNHDA and CDR2 SQIVND (reference sequence). There are 16 residues in the CDR3. The CDR3 DNA follows: TGTGCCAGTACCTTTCGATCAGGACGGGGGAACACTGAAGCTTTCTTT. As protein: CASTFRSGRGNTEAFF.

This clone was observed a handful of times. J is TRBJ2-7 and V is TRBV18, with D perhaps matching TRBD2 (5 bases). The CDR3 consists of 15 residues. Trimming shortened V by 4 bases and J by 1 base, and 14 bases separated the two germline ends. Germline CDR1 KGHSH, CDR2 LQKENI. The CDR3 DNA follows: TGTGCCAGCTCACTAGAAGTGGGGAGTTCCTACGAGCAGTACTTC. Translating it yields CASSLEVGSSYEQYF.

The gene calls are TRBV7-9 and TRBJ2-7; D is undetermined. The CDR3 has 15 amino acids. Per germline, CDR1 SEHNR and CDR2 FQNEAQ (reference sequence). Trimming pared 5 bases from V and 0 bases from J, leaving 14 bases between. CDR3 DNA sequence: TGTGCCAGCAGCCCCATCCAACAGTTCTCCTACGAGCAGTACTTC. Its translation is CASSPIQQFSYEQYF.

V and J are TRBV5-1 and TRBJ1-6; 8 bases fit TRBD1. The germline CDR1 and CDR2 sequences are SGHRS and YFSETQ. The CDR3 is made up of 15 amino acids. V shed 3 bases and J 5 bases; nucleotides not matched to a gene: 4. This chain's CDR3 is CASSSNRGDNSPLHF. CDR3 DNA sequence: TGCGCCAGCAGCTCGAACAGGGGGGATAATTCACCCCTCCACTTT.

This clone was seen only a few times. The chain links TRBV4-3 to TRBJ1-5; the D gene is possibly TRBD1 (6 bases). Germline CDR1 LGHNA, CDR2 YSLEER. V shed 0 bases and J shed 3 bases, with 18 bases lying between them. The CDR3 length is 18 residues. CDR3 region: CASSQELGGTTFNQPQHF. As DNA, the CDR3 is TGCGCCAGCAGCCAAGAATTAGGGGGGACTACTTTCAATCAGCCCCAGCATTTT.

Notes on this clone: Mismatch with germline at one junction end may stem from a read error. The CDR3 protein is CARSQGAGEQYF. For the CDR3, the DNA is TGTGCCCGGAGCCAGGGGGCAGGCGAGCAGTACTTC. The rearrangement links TRBV30 to TRBJ2-7, with 8 bases aligning to TRBD1. Per the germline V gene, CDR1 is GTSNPN and CDR2 is SVGIG (reference sequence). This CDR3 comprises 12 residues.

This clone has a single count. The chain is built from TRBV18 and TRBJ2-7, with D perhaps TRBD2 (5 bases). The CDR3 loop spans 14 amino acids. Trimming left V 3 bases short and J 1 base short, with 10 bases between. Germline V gene data show CDR1 as KGHSH and CDR2 as LQKENI. The CDR3 here is CASSPTRISYEQYF. The CDR3 coding sequence is TGTGCCAGCTCACCTACTAGGATTTCCTACGAGCAGTACTTC.

J is TRBJ2-1 and V is TRBV7-2; D ambiguous. This CDR3 contains 11 residues. CDR1 and CDR2 (germline): SGHTA, FQGNSA. The V end lost 5 bases, the J end lost 8 bases, and 7 bases lay between the germline ends. For the CDR3, the DNA is TGTGCCAGCAGCCCCATCCATGAGCAGTTCTTC. Protein product: CASSPIHEQFF.

The chain combines TRBV28 with TRBJ1-6, with 7 bases lining up with TRBD1. Germline V CDR1 and CDR2: MDHEN, SYDVKM. This CDR3 is built from 15 residues. V lost 5 bases, J lost 9 bases, and 10 bases stayed unmatched. CDR3 sequence: CASSRMTGLSSPLHF. The CDR3 DNA is TGTGCCAGCAGTAGGATGACAGGGCTATCTTCACCCCTCCACTTT.

The chain employs TRBV12-5 and TRBJ2-5; perhaps TRBD1 as D (6 bases). This CDR3 contains 16 residues. Germline V lookup: CDR1 LGHNT, CDR2 FRNRAP. Trimming pared 7 bases from V and 0 bases from J, leaving 18 bases between. As DNA, the CDR3 is TGTGCTAGTGCCACCGACCGGGACACTAACCAAGAGACCCAGTACTTC. Amino acid sequence: CASATDRDTNQETQYF.

This clone was found a few times. V gene TRBV28 combines with J gene TRBJ2-7; 7 bases fit TRBD1. The CDR3 runs to 15 residues. J lost 0 bases, V lost 2 bases, and 4 bases had no gene match. Germline V gene data show CDR1 as MDHEN and CDR2 as SYDVKM. For the CDR3, the DNA is TGTGCCAGCAGTTTAGACAGGGACCTCTCCTACGAGCAGTACTTC. Residues: CASSLDRDLSYEQYF.

This clone was seen only once. V gene TRBV15 combines with J gene TRBJ2-2; D is undetermined. V was trimmed by 0 bases and J by 7 bases, leaving 6 bases between them. Germline V gene lookup returns CDR1 LNHNV and CDR2 YYDKDF (reference sequence). The CDR3 totals 13 residues. The CDR3 bases are TGTGCCACCAGCAGAGATTCGTTCGGGGAGCTGTTTTTT. It specifies CATSRDSFGELFF. Complete variable domain (other parts from reference TRBV15 and TRBJ2-2): DAMVIQNPRYQVTQFGKPVTLSCSQTLNHNVMYWYQQKSSQAPKLLFHYYDKDFNNEADTPDNFQSRRPNTSFCFLDIRSPGLGDTAMYLCATSRDSFGELFFGEGSRLTVL.

The DNA of the CDR3 is TGTGCCAGCAGGGACAGCCCCGACGGGCAGTACTTC. Its protein is CASRDSPDGQYF. This rearrangement joins TRBV6-1 to TRBJ2-7; D is possibly TRBD1 (6 bases). Trimming cost V 6 bases and J 9 bases, with 15 bases left between them. Looked up from germline, CDR1 is MNHNS and CDR2 is SASEGT. This CDR3 spans 12 amino acids.

The rearrangement links TRBV11-2 to TRBJ1-4; TRBD1 is a possible D gene (5 bases). Trimming cost V 1 base and J 8 bases, with 8 bases left between them. The CDR3 spans 13 residues. The germline V gene has CDR1 SGHAT and CDR2 FQNNGV. CDR3 DNA: TGTGCCAGCAGCTTAGGACAGAACGAAAAACTGTTTTTT. Its protein is CASSLGQNEKLFF.

This chain connects TRBV5-1 to TRBJ1-3; TRBD1 might be the D (6 bases). Trimming took 4 bases from V and 0 from J, leaving 11 bases between them. Looked up from germline, CDR1 is SGHRS and CDR2 is YFSETQ. This CDR3 is built from 15 residues. The CDR3 nucleotides are TGCGCCAGCAGCGCGGACAGCCTCTCTGGAAACACCATATATTTT. This encodes CASSADSLSGNTIYF.

This clone was picked up one time. The rearrangement uses TRBV7-3 and TRBJ2-1; 10 bases line up with TRBD2. Trimming cost V 9 bases and J 4 bases; bases outside gene matches: 3. This CDR3 is built from 13 residues. CDR1 and CDR2 from the germline V gene are SGHTA and FQGTGA. The CDR3 coding sequence is TGTGCCAGTGGACTAGCGGTTTACAATGAGCAGTTCTTC. It specifies CASGLAVYNEQFF.

This chain links TRBV27 with TRBJ2-5, with TRBD2 matching over 8 bases. In germline, CDR1 is MNHEY, CDR2 SMNVEV (reference sequence). The CDR3 extends over 15 amino acids. With 4 bases clipped from V and 1 base from J, the junction kept 5 bases outside the gene matches. CDR3: CASSSHGLAQETQYF. For the CDR3, the DNA is TGTGCCAGCAGTTCTCACGGACTAGCCCAAGAGACCCAGTACTTC.

The chain uses TRBV27 and TRBJ2-7; 9 bases agree with TRBD1. The CDR3 has 12 residues. V lost 3 bases to trimming and J lost 7 bases; unmatched junction nucleotides: 1. CDR1 is MNHEY, CDR2 SMNVEV, per germline (reference sequence). This chain's CDR3 is CASSFGQGEQYF. For the CDR3, the DNA is TGTGCCAGCAGTTTTGGACAGGGGGAGCAGTACTTC.

CDR3 DNA sequence: TGTGCCAGCAGCCCACCGGGACTAGCCCTATACAATGAGCAGTTCTTC. It yields the protein CASSPPGLALYNEQFF. The chain employs TRBV7-9 and TRBJ2-1; 9 positions match TRBD2. CDR3 size: 16 residues. CDR1 is SEHNR and CDR2 is FQNEAQ in the germline V gene (reference sequence). Losses at the gene ends were 5 bases for V and 4 bases for J; bases not matched to a gene: 9.

The CDR3 DNA sequence: TGCAGCGTAGCGGGAGAAAGGCCTGGTGAGCAGTTCTTC. It translates to CSVAGERPGEQFF. The rearrangement links TRBV29-1 to TRBJ2-1, with 8 bases that match TRBD2. The CDR3 loop spans 13 amino acids. V was clipped by 6 bases and J by 9 bases; unmatched bases: 10. CDR1 is SQVTM and CDR2 is ANQGSEA in the germline V gene.

This clone showed up just once. The chain links TRBV9 to TRBJ2-7, with 10 bases identical to TRBD2. There are 14 residues in the CDR3. With 5 bases clipped from V and 2 bases from J, the junction kept 4 bases outside the gene matches. Germline V gene data show CDR1 as SGDLS and CDR2 as YYNGEE. In DNA form, the CDR3 reads TGTGCCAGCAGTGCTAGCGGGAGCACCTACGAGCAGTACTTC. It translates to CASSASGSTYEQYF.

The chain combines TRBV5-4 with TRBJ2-5; a weak D match, TRBD2 (8 bases). Trimming removed 2 bases from V and 5 bases from J, with 16 bases in between. The CDR3 is made up of 15 amino acids. Germline lookup yields CDR1 SGHNT and CDR2 YYREEE (reference sequence). The CDR3: CASSLRQGGGETQYF. The DNA of the CDR3 is TGTGCCAGCAGCTTAAGACAGGGCGGGGGGGAGACCCAGTACTTC.